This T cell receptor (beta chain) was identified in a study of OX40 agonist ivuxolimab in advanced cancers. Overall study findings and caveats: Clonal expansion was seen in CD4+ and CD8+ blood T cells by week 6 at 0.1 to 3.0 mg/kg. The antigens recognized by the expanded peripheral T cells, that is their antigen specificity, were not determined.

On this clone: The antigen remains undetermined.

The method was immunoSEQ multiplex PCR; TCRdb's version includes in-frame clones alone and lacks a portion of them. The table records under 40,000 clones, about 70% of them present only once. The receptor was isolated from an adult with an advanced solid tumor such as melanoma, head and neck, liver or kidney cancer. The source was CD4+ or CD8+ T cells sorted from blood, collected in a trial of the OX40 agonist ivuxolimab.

The CDR3 DNA sequence: TGCGCCAGCAGCCGGCAAGGAGGCCGGAACTATGGCTACACCTTC. Translated, it gives CASSRQGGRNYGYTF. The chain recombines TRBV4-1 with TRBJ1-2; D not resolved. V lost 4 bases, J lost 2 bases, and 14 bases lay in between. This CDR3 is 15 amino acids long. CDR1 is MGHRA and CDR2 is YSYEKL in the germline V gene.